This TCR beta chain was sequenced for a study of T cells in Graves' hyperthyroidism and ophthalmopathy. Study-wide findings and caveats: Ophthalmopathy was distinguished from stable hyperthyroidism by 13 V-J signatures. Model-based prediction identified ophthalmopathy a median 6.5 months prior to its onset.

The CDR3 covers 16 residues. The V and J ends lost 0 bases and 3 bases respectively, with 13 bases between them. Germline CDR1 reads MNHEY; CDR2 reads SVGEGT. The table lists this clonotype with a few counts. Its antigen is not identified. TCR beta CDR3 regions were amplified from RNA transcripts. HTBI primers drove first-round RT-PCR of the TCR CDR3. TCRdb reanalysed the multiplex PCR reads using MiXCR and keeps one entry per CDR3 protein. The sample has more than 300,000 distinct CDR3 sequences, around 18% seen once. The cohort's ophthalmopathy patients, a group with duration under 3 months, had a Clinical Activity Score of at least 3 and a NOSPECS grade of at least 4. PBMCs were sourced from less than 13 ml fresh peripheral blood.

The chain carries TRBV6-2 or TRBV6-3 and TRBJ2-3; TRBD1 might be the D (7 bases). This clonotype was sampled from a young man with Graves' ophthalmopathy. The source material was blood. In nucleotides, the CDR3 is TGTGCCAGCAGTTACTCGAGCCAGGGGGGTACAGATACGCAGTATTTT. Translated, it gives CASSYSSQGGTDTQYF.